These T cell receptor beta chains were read from a single sample in a study of cytomegalovirus exposure and HLA in healthy donors. The assay was immunoSEQ multiplex PCR, and TCRdb's table has in-frame clones only and misses some. The table records roughly 150,000 clones, 73% of them present only once. Specimen: PBMCs. These TCRs come from a woman aged 18-29 years in good health and CMV-seropositive. The CDR3 runs from the conserved cysteine through the conserved F or W. The D gene is left open where the match is weak. Clone size, where shown, is once, few, many, or a class for clones that have expanded.

clone size,D gene,J gene,V gene,CDR3 DNA,CDR3 protein
.,TRBD1,TRBJ2-5,TRBV11-2,TGTGCCAGCAACTCGTGGGGACAGGGTCGGGAGACCCAGTACTTC,CASNSWGQGRETQYF
.,.,TRBJ1-1,TRBV6-5,TGTGCCAGCAGTTACGGCAGGGGCACTGAAGCTTTCTTT,CASSYGRGTEAFF
.,TRBD1,TRBJ2-2,TRBV5-4,TGTGCCAGCAGTAGGACAGGGGCGATGAACACCGGGGAGCTGTTTTTT,CASSRTGAMNTGELFF
.,.,TRBJ2-7,TRBV10-3,TGTGCCATCAGTGCGGAGACAGACTACGAGCAGTACTTC,CAISAETDYEQYF
.,.,TRBJ1-1,TRBV7-8,TGTGCCAGCAGCTTAGCGTTCCTTATGAACACTGAAGCTTTCTTT,CASSLAFLMNTEAFF
.,.,TRBJ2-1,TRBV7-6,TGTGCCAGCAGCCCCAGTTTAGGGAGCTCCTACAATGAGCAGTTCTTC,CASSPSLGSSYNEQFF
.,.,TRBJ2-2,TRBV5-1,TGCGCCAGCAGCCGAGGAGGGGCGAGCGGGGAGCTGTTTTTT,CASSRGGASGELFF
few,.,TRBJ1-5,TRBV9,TGTGCCAGCAGCGTAGTCCAAAGGGGTTATAGCAATCAGCCCCAGCATTTT,CASSVVQRGYSNQPQHF
.,.,TRBJ1-1,TRBV10-3,TGTGCCATCAGTGAGCGACAGGCGCCGAACACTGAAGCTTTCTTT,CAISERQAPNTEAFF
.,TRBD1,TRBJ1-2,TRBV4-2,TGTGCCAGCAGCCTCGGACAGGATCCTAGCTATGGCTACACCTTC,CASSLGQDPSYGYTF
.,.,TRBJ1-1,TRBV14,TGTGCCAGCAGCCACGGGTCTTGGTCCGGAACTGAAGCTTTCTTT,CASSHGSWSGTEAFF
.,TRBD1,TRBJ2-7,TRBV2,TGTGCCAGCACCCCCGGGGGGACAGGGGGTGCTGACGAGCAGTACTTC,CASTPGGTGGADEQYF
.,TRBD2,TRBJ2-3,TRBV10-3,TGTGCCATCTCCCCAGGCGGGGGGCCCTCAGATACGCAGTATTTT,CAISPGGGPSDTQYF
.,TRBD1,TRBJ1-6,TRBV4-1,TGCGCCAGCAGCCAGAGGACAGGGGGTAATTCACCCCTCCACTTT,CASSQRTGGNSPLHF
few,TRBD1,TRBJ2-3,TRBV5-5,TGTGCCAGCAGCGTACAGGGGACAGATACGCAGTATTTT,CASSVQGTDTQYF
.,TRBD1,TRBJ2-2,TRBV7-8,TGTGCCAGCAGACAGGGGGGCACCGGGGAGCTGTTTTTT,CASRQGGTGELFF
.,TRBD1,TRBJ2-1,TRBV9,TGTGCCAGCAGCGTAGAGGGGGCCCCCTACAATGAGCAGTTCTTC,CASSVEGAPYNEQFF